This T cell receptor beta chain is from a study of siplizumab effects on memory and regulatory T cells. Regarding the study as a whole: Sequences below about 10^-5 frequency were poorly captured, limiting mapping of alloreactive clones. Siplizumab produced a significant reduction in alloreactive sequences that were traceable to unstimulated CD4+ memory cells. Suppressive function of proliferating Tregs from siplizumab cultures was not confirmed.

Germline CDR1 reads MNHEY; CDR2 reads SMNVEV (reference sequence). The CDR3 consists of 15 residues. The V gene end was trimmed by 5 bases and the J gene end by 9 bases; junction bases not matched to a gene: 6. With regard to this clone: Its target is unknown.

Per individual sample, approximately 100,000 TCR templates were assayed. Sequenced by immunoSEQ multiplex PCR; TCRdb stores in-frame clones only, minus some. The sample has about 120,000 clones, around 94% seen once. This rearrangement joins TRBV27 to TRBJ2-1; 14 bases are a match to TRBD2. Material for sequencing was non-Treg CD4+ T cells sorted from blood. The TCR comes from a human donor in good health. CDR3 in DNA: TGTGCCAGCAGTCAGACTAGCGGGAGGGCCGGTGAGCAGTTCTTC. The encoded protein is CASSQTSGRAGEQFF.